This section outlines one T cell receptor beta chain sequence together with its context. This record comes from a study of blood T cell repertoires in COVID-19. The wider study: Researchers got acute and convalescent COVID-19 samples from the United States, Italy and Spain. Sample material is recorded as cDNA or gDNA derived from T cells, B-cell-depleted T cells, or PBMCs.

CDR1 is MDHEN, CDR2 SYDVKM, per germline. V was pared by 4 bases and J by 2 bases, with 5 bases between. The CDR3 has 12 amino acids. Per the study methods: Reference gene primer amplification yielded estimated nucleated cell counts. TCRdb's table, derived via immunoSEQ multiplex PCR, lists solely in-frame clones and lacks some. V and J calls and clone size come straight from that table; D and trimming were deduced from the DNA. The sample has under 200,000 clones, approximately 90% seen once; the top ten hold 0.5% to 0.65%. Sample: peripheral blood. The chain is built from TRBV28 and TRBJ1-2; D is uncertain. This receptor was taken from a man aged 50 or older with acute or convalescent COVID-19. In nucleotides, the CDR3 is TGTGCCAGCAGTTCCAGGAACTATGGCTACACCTTC. Protein sequence: CASSSRNYGYTF.